Listed here are 15 T cell receptor beta chains from one sample, sequenced in a study of cytomegalovirus exposure and HLA in healthy donors. PCR involved 60 Vbeta and 13 Jbeta primers. Assay: immunoSEQ multiplex PCR; the TCRdb copy retains only in-frame clones and omits some. The sample has about 150,000 clones; roughly 80% are singletons. The sequenced material came from PBMCs. All receptors come from a man aged 18 to 35 in good health and CMV-seropositive.

The chain has TRBV25-1 and TRBJ1-2; the match to TRBD1 covers 7 bases. The V and J ends lost 4 bases and 3 bases, in that order; junction bases with no gene match: 8. CDR1 is MGHDK, CDR2 SYGVNS, per germline. This CDR3 has 15 amino acids. CDR3 sequence reads: CASSGTLDRDYGYTF. The CDR3 DNA follows: TGTGCCAGCAGTGGTACTCTCGACAGGGACTATGGCTACACCTTC.

This sequence joins TRBV15 and TRBJ2-3; tentative D call: TRBD2 (5 bases). The CDR3 length is 18 residues. Germline assignment: CDR1 LNHNV and CDR2 YYDKDF (reference sequence). V lost 1 base and J 2 bases, leaving 19 bases between the germline ends. The CDR3 nucleotides read TGTGCCACCAGCAGAGGGATTGGGTCGGGGTCAGCCACAGATACGCAGTATTTT. This gives the protein CATSRGIGSGSATDTQYF.

The chain employs TRBV6-1 and TRBJ1-3; D gene uncertain. Germline V gives CDR1 MNHNS, CDR2 SASEGT. The CDR3 spans 16 residues. V shed 0 bases and J shed 4 bases, with 13 bases lying between them. CDR3 DNA: TGTGCCAGCAGTGAAGCCGTGCTGGCTCAGGGAAACACCATATATTTT. Translating gives CASSEAVLAQGNTIYF.

The V and J genes are TRBV6-6 and TRBJ1-1; TRBD1 is a possible D gene (6 bases). The V and J ends lost 0 bases and 5 bases respectively, with 13 bases between them. The germline V gene encodes CDR1 MNHNY and CDR2 SVGAGI (reference sequence). This CDR3 region has 15 residues. CDR3 residues: CASSYSGRGGTEAFF. As DNA, the CDR3 is TGTGCCAGCAGTTACTCGGGCAGGGGAGGGACTGAAGCTTTCTTT.

The rearrangement uses TRBV15 and TRBJ2-3, with 10 bases fitting TRBD1. The V segment lost 6 bases and the J segment 5 bases; nucleotides outside the gene matches: 11. Germline CDR1 and CDR2: LNHNV and YYDKDF (reference sequence). The CDR3 has 16 residues. The CDR3 coding sequence is TGTGCCACCAGGCCACCGGGACAGGGGTCCGGAGATACGCAGTATTTT. This gives the protein CATRPPGQGSGDTQYF.

The chain employs TRBV5-1 and TRBJ2-7; 7 bases map to TRBD2. V lost 4 bases and J lost 5; bases outside the gene matches: 9. CDR1 SGHRS and CDR2 YFSETQ come from the germline V gene. CDR3 size: 14 residues. The chain's CDR3 is CASSIPGLQNEQYF. DNA of the CDR3: TGCGCCAGCAGCATACCGGGACTACAGAACGAGCAGTACTTC. Filled out from reference TRBV5-1 and TRBJ2-7, the complete variable domain reads KAGVTQTPRYLIKTRGQQVTLSCSPISGHRSVSWYQQTPGQGLQFLFEYFSETQRNKGNFPGRFSGRQFSNSRSEMNVSTLELGDSALYLCASSIPGLQNEQYFGPGTRLTVT.

This chain links TRBV4-2 with TRBJ2-7; 8 bases line up with TRBD1. Germline values: CDR1 LGHNA, CDR2 YNFKEQ. The CDR3 contains 16 residues. Trimming at V came to 4 bases and at J to 2 bases, leaving 10 bases not matched to a gene. CDR3 loop: CASSPGTGTGTYEQYF. The CDR3 DNA reads as TGTGCCAGCAGCCCCGGAACCGGGACAGGTACCTACGAGCAGTACTTC.

The chain couples TRBV28 to TRBJ1-3, with D perhaps matching TRBD1 (5 bases). Trimming stripped 7 bases from V and 0 bases from J, with 13 bases between. Germline CDR1 is MDHEN and CDR2 is SYDVKM. The CDR3 spans 15 residues. CDR3 in DNA: TGTGCCAGCATTCGCGGGGCCGCCTCTGGAAACACCATATATTTT. Translation: CASIRGAASGNTIYF.

The rearrangement joins TRBV4-1 to TRBJ2-5, with TRBD2 matching 9 bases. The DNA end is a closer match to TRBJ2-7, so the J assignment may be wrong. Germline CDR1 and CDR2: MGHRA and YSYEKL. This CDR3 comprises 16 residues. The CDR3 sequence: CASSQRAGGGVREQYF. CDR3 sequence (DNA): TGCGCCAGCAGCCAGAGAGCGGGAGGAGGGGTTCGCGAGCAGTACTTC.

The chain couples TRBV21-1 to TRBJ2-7; the table's D call TRBD1 went unverified against the DNA. TRBV21-1 is deemed a pseudogene. The CDR3 covers 15 residues. The CDR3 DNA follows: TGTGCCAGCAGCTGGGGCAGGGTTTTATCCTACGAGCAGTACTTC. This sequence encodes CASSWGRVLSYEQYF.

As DNA, the CDR3 is TGTGCCAGCAGAGTGGGGCAGCGATACGAGCAGTACTTC. The encoded protein is CASRVGQRYEQYF. J is TRBJ2-7 and V is TRBV2, with D possibly being TRBD1 (5 bases). CDR1 and CDR2 from the germline V gene are SNHLY and FYNNEI. The CDR3 runs to 13 residues. Trimming took off 6 bases at V and 4 bases at J, with 13 bases between the two ends.

This clone has only one observation. This chain uses TRBV6-4 with TRBJ2-1, with 7 bases identical to TRBD2. Germline CDR1 and CDR2: MRHNA and SNTAGT. V trimming: 0 bases; J trimming: 0 bases; junction bases outside the gene matches: 8. The CDR3 has 18 amino acids. Here the CDR3 DNA reads TGTGCCAGCAGTGACTCCCCACTGGGCGGGAGCTCCTACAATGAGCAGTTCTTC. It is translated as CASSDSPLGGSSYNEQFF.

This chain connects TRBV27 to TRBJ2-1, with 9 bases matching TRBD2. J gave up 9 bases and V 5 bases, and 5 bases lay outside the gene matches. This CDR3 is built from 13 residues. CDR1 and CDR2 (germline): MNHEY, SMNVEV (reference sequence). This chain's CDR3 is CASSAGGRAEQFF. CDR3 in DNA: TGTGCCAGCAGTGCGGGAGGGCGGGCTGAGCAGTTCTTC.

The chain links TRBV2 to TRBJ2-7, with 9 bases lining up with TRBD1. The germline gives CDR1 SNHLY, CDR2 FYNNEI. CDR3 size: 10 residues. Trimming removed 9 bases from V and 13 bases from J; junction bases left unmatched: 7. This CDR3 reads CASFGTGLYF. The CDR3, as DNA: TGTGCCAGTTTCGGGACAGGGCTATACTTC.

This clone was seen a handful of times. The chain joins TRBV6-1 to TRBJ2-7; the D gene is possibly TRBD1 (6 bases). V was pared by 6 bases and J by 2 bases, with 8 bases between. The CDR3 consists of 12 residues. Germline V gene sequence: CDR1 MNHNS, CDR2 SASEGT. CDR3 nucleotides: TGTGCCAGCAGGGACAGCGCCTACGAGCAGTACTTC. Protein product: CASRDSAYEQYF.